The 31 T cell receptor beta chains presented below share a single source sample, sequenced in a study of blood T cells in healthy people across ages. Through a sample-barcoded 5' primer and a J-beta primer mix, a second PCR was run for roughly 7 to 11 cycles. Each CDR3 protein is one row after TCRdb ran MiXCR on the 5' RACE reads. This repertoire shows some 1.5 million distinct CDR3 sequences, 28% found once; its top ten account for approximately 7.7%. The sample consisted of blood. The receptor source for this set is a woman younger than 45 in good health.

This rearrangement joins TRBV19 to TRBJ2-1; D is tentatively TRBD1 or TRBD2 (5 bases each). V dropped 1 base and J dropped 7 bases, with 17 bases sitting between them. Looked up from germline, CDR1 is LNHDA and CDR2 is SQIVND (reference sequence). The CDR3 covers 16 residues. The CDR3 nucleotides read TGTGCCAGTAGTATAGGAGCCGAGGGGTTGGGTAATGAGCAGTTCTTC. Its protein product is CASSIGAEGLGNEQFF.

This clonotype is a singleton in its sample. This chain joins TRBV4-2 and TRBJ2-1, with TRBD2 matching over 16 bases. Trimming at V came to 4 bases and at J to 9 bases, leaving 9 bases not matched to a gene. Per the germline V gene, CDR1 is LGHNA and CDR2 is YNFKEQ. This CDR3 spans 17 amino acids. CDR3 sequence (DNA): TGTGCCAGCAGCCCCGAAGGGGGACTAGCGGGGGGGCTTGAGCAGTTCTTC. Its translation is CASSPEGGLAGGLEQFF.

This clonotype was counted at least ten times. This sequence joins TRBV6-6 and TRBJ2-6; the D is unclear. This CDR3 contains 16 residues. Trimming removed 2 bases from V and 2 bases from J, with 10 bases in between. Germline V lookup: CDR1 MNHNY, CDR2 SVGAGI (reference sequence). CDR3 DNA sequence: TGTGCCAGCAGTTACGGGCCGAACCCTGGGGCCAACGTCCTGACTTTC. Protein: CASSYGPNPGANVLTF.

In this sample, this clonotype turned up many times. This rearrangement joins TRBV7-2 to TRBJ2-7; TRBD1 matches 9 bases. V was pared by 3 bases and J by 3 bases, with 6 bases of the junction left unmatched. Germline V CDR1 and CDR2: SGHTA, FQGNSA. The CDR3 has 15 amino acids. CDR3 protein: CASSLRTGESYEQYF. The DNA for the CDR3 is TGTGCCAGCAGCTTGAGGACAGGGGAGAGCTACGAGCAGTACTTC.

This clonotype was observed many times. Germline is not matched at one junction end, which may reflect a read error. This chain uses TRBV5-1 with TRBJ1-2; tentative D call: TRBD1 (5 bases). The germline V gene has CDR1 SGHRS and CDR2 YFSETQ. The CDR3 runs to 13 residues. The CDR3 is CASSLVGGDGYTF. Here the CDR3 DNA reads TGTGCCAGCAGCTTAGTAGGAGGGGATGGCTACACCTTC.

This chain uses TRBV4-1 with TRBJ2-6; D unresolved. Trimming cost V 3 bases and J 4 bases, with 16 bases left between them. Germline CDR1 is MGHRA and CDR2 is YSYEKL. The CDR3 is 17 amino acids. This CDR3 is CASSQPGRYSGANVLTF. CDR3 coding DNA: TGCGCCAGCAGCCAGCCCGGCAGGTACTCCGGGGCCAACGTCCTGACTTTC.

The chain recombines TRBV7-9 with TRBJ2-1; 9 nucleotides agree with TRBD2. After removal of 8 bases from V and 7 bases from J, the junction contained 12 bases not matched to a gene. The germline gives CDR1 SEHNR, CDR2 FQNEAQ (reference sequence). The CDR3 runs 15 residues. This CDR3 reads CASRGASGRKNEQFF. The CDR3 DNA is TGTGCCAGCCGAGGGGCAAGCGGGAGGAAGAATGAGCAGTTCTTC.

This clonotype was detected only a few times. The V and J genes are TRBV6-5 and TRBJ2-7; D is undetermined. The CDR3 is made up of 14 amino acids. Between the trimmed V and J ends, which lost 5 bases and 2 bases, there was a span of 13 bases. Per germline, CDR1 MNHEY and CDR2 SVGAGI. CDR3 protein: CASSGSPATYEQYF. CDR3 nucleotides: TGTGCCAGCAGTGGCTCTCCAGCGACCTACGAGCAGTACTTC.

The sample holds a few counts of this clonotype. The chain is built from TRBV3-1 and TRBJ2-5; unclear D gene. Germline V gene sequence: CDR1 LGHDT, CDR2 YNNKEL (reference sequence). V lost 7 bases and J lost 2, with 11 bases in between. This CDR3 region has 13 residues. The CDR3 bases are TGTGCCAGCACGGCGGCCTCTCAAGAGACCCAGTACTTC. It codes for CASTAASQETQYF.

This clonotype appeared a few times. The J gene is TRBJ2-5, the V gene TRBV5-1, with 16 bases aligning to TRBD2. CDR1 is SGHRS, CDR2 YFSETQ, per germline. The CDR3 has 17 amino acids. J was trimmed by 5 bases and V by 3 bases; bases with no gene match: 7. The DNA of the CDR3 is TGCGCCAGCAGCTGGGGACTAGCGGGGGGGCTCGGCGAGACCCAGTACTTC. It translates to CASSWGLAGGLGETQYF.

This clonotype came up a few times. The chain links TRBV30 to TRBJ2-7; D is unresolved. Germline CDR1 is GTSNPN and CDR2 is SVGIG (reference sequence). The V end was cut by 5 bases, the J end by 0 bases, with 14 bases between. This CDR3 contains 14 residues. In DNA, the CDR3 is TGTGCCTGGCGTCTGGGCTTAAGCTCCTACGAGCAGTACTTC. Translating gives CAWRLGLSSYEQYF.

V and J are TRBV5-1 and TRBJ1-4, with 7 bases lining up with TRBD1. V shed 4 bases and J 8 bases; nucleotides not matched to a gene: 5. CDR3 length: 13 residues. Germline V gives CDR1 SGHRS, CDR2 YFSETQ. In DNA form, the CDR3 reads TGCGCCAGCAGCCAAGGGACAGAAGAAAAACTGTTTTTT. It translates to CASSQGTEEKLFF.

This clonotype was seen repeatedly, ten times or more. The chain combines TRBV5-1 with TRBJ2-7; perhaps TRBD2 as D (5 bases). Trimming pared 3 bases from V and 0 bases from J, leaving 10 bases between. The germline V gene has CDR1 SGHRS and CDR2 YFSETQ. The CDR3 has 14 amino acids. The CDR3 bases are TGCGCCAGCAGCTCTAGCCCTCCCTCCTACGAGCAGTACTTC. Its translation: CASSSSPPSYEQYF.

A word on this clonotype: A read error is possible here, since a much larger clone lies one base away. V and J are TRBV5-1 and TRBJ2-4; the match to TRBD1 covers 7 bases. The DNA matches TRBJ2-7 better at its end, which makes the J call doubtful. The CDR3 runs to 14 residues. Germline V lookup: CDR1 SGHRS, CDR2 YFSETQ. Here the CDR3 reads CASSWRQGVYEQYF. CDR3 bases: TGCGCCAGCAGCTGGAGACAGGGAGTGTACGAGCAGTACTTC.

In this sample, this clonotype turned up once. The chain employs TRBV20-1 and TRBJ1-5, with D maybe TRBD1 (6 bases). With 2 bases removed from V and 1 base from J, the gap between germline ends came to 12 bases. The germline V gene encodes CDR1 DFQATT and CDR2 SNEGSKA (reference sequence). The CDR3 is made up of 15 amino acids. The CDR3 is CSARIGQTSNQPQHF. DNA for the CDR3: TGCAGTGCTAGAATCGGACAGACAAGCAATCAGCCCCAGCATTTT.

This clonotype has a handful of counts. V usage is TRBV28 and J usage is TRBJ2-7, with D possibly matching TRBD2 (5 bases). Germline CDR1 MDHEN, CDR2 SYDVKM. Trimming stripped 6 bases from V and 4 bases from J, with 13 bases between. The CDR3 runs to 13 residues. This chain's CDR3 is CASSPSEEYEQYF. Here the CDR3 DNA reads TGTGCCAGCAGCCCCTCGGAGGAATACGAGCAGTACTTC.

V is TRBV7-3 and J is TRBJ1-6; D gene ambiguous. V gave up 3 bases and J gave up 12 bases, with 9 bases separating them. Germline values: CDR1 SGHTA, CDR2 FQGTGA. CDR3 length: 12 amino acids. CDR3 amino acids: CASSFNRVPLHF. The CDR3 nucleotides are TGTGCCAGCAGCTTTAATCGGGTACCCCTCCACTTT.

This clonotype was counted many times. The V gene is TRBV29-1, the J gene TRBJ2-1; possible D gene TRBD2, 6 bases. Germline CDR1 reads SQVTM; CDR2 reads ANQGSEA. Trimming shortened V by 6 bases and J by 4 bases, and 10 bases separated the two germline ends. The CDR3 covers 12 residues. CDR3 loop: CSVGLLYNEQFF. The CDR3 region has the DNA TGCAGCGTGGGACTTTTATACAATGAGCAGTTCTTC.

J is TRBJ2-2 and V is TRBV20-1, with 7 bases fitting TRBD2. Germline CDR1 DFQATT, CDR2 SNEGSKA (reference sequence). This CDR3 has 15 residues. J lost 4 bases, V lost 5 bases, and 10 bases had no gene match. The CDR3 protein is CSAFDQSGGTGELFF. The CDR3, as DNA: TGCAGTGCTTTCGATCAGTCGGGAGGCACCGGGGAGCTGTTTTTT.

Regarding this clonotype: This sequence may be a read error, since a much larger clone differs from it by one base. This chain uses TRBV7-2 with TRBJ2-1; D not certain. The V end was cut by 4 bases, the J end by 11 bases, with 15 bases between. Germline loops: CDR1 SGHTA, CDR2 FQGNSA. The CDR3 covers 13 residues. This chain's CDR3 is CASSSRRKNKQFF. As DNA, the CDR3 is TGTGCCAGCAGCTCAAGACGGAAGAATAAGCAGTTCTTC.

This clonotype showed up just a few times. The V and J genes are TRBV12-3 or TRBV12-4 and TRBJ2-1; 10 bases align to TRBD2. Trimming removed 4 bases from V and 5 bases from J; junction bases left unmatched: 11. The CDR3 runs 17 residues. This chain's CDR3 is CASSWGELAGYDNEQFF. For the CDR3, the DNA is TGTGCCAGCAGTTGGGGGGAACTAGCGGGGTATGACAATGAGCAGTTCTTC.

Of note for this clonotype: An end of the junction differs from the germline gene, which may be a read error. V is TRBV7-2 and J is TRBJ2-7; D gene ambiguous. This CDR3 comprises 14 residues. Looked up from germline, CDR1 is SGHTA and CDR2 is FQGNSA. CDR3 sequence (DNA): TGTGCCAGCAACTTACCCGGGCCGATCTACGAGCAGTACTTC. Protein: CASNLPGPIYEQYF. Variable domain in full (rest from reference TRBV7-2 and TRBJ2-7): GAGVSQSPSNKVTEKGKDVELRCDPISGHTALYWYRQSLGQGLEFLIYFQGNSAPDKSGLPSDRFSAERTGGSVSTLTIQRTQQEDSAVYLCASNLPGPIYEQYFGPGTRLTVT.

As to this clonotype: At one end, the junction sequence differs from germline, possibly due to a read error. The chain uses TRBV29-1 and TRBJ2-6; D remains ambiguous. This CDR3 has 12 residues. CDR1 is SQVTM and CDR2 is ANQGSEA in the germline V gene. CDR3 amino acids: CSVLSGTNVLTF. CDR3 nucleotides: TGCAGCGTTCTCTCTGGGACCAACGTCCTGACTTTC.

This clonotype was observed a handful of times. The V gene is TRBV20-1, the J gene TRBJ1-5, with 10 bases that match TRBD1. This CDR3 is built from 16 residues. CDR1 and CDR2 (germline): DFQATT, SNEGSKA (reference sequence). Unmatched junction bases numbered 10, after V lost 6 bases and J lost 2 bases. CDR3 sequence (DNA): TGCAGTGCAACCGACAGGGGGCGCGCGGGCAATCAGCCCCAGCATTTT. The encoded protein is CSATDRGRAGNQPQHF.

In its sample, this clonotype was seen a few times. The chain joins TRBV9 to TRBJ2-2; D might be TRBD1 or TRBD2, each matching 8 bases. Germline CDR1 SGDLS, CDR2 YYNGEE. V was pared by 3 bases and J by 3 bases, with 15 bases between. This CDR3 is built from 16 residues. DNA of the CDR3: TGTGCCAGCAGCGCACAGGGGGGACTAGACACCGGGGAGCTGTTTTTT. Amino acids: CASSAQGGLDTGELFF.

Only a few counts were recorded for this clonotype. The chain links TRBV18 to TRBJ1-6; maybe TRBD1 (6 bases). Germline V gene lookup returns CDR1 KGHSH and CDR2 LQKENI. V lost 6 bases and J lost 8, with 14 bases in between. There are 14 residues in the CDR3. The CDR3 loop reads CASSRTASDSPLHF. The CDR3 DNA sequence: TGTGCCAGCTCCCGGACAGCTTCGGATTCACCCCTCCACTTT.

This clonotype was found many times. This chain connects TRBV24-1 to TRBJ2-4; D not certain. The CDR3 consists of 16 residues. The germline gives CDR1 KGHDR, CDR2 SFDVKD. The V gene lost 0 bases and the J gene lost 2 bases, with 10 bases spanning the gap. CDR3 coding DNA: TGTGCCACCAGTGATTTGAGGCGCACTTCCAAAAACATTCAGTACTTC. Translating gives CATSDLRRTSKNIQYF.

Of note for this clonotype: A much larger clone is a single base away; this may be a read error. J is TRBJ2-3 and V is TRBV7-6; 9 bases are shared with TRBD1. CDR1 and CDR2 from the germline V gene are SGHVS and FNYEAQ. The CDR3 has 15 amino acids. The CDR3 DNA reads TGTGCCGGCAGCTCGGACAGGGGATGGACAGATACGCAGTATTTT. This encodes CAGSSDRGWTDTQYF.

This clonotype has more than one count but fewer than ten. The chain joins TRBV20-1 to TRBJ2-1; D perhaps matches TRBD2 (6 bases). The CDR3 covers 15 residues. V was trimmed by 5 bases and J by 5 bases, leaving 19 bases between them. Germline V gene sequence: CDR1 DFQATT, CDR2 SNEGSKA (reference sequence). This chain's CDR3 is CSAPHGGTTDNEQFF. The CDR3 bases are TGCAGTGCTCCACATGGGGGGACGACTGACAATGAGCAGTTCTTC.

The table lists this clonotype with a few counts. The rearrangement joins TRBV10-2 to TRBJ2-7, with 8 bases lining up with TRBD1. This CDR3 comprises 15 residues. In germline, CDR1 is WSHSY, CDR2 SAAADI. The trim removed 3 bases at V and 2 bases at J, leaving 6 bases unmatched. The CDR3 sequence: CASSDPGQVTYEQYF. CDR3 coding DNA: TGCGCCAGCAGTGACCCGGGACAGGTCACCTACGAGCAGTACTTC.

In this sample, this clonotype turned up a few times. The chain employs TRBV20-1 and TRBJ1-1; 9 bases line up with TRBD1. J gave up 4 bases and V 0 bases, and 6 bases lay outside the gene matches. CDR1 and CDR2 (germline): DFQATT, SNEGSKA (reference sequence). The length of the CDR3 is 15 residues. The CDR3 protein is CSARETGGLSTEAFF. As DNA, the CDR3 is TGCAGTGCTAGAGAAACAGGGGGCTTGAGCACTGAAGCTTTCTTT.